A selection of T cell receptor beta chains follows, all from one sample in a study of blood T cell repertoires in COVID-19. Some clones are missing from TCRdb's copy, which holds only in-frame ones; the method was immunoSEQ multiplex PCR. The sample records fewer than 250,000 clones, nearly 95% being singletons. Sequenced material: peripheral blood. Receptors originate from a young man with COVID-19, enrolled during active disease. The CDR3 runs from the conserved cysteine through the conserved F or W. A D gene is named only where the DNA matches it firmly. The size entry is marked missing in some rows and otherwise reads once, few, many or a size class.

abundance	v_gene	j_gene	d_gene	CDR3aa	CDR3nt
NA	TRBV9	TRBJ1-3	TRBD1	CASSAGTVSGNTIYF	TGTGCCAGCAGCGCCGGGACAGTCTCTGGAAACACCATATATTTT
few	TRBV5-5	TRBJ1-1	NA	CASSLNPGGVGTEAFF	TGTGCCAGCAGCTTGAACCCTGGGGGGGTAGGCACTGAAGCTTTCTTT
NA	TRBV11-2	TRBJ1-4	TRBD1	CASSSNQGAGNEKLFF	TGTGCCAGCAGCTCAAACCAGGGGGCCGGTAATGAAAAACTGTTTTTT
NA	TRBV5-4	TRBJ2-7	TRBD2	CASSVERGGRYEQYF	TGTGCCAGCAGCGTTGAGCGGGGGGGCCGATACGAGCAGTACTTC
NA	TRBV5-1	TRBJ2-2	NA	CASSRTENTGELFF	TGCGCCAGCAGCAGGACAGAAAACACCGGGGAGCTGTTTTTT
NA	TRBV4-1	TRBJ1-3	NA	CASSQVSGPGNTIYF	TGCGCCAGCAGCCAAGTATCAGGTCCTGGAAACACCATATATTTT
NA	TRBV3-1/TRBV3-2	TRBJ2-7	NA	CASSQVTGYEQYF	TGTGCCAGCAGCCAAGTAACAGGATACGAGCAGTACTTC
NA	TRBV2	TRBJ1-3	NA	CASSDRAGNTIYF	TGTGCCAGCAGTGACAGGGCTGGAAACACCATATATTTT
NA	TRBV19	TRBJ1-2	NA	CASSISGSYGYTF	TGTGCCAGTAGTATTTCGGGTTCCTATGGCTACACCTTC
NA	TRBV9	TRBJ2-1	TRBD1	CASSVGTAYNEQFF	TGTGCCAGCAGCGTCGGGACAGCCTACAATGAGCAGTTCTTC
NA	TRBV5-1	TRBJ1-1	NA	CASSLQAYVNTEAFF	TGCGCCAGCAGCTTGCAGGCTTACGTGAACACTGAAGCTTTCTTT
NA	TRBV11-2	TRBJ2-3	NA	CASSSGGGAHGDTQYF	TGTGCCAGCAGCTCGGGTGGGGGGGCGCACGGAGATACGCAGTATTTT
NA	TRBV5-1	TRBJ2-6	NA	CASSEDGGTGANVLTF	TGCGCCAGCAGTGAGGACGGGGGTACTGGGGCCAACGTCCTGACTTTC
NA	TRBV5-1	TRBJ2-5	NA	CASSLADTRPQETQYF	TGCGCCAGCAGCTTGGCGGACACTCGGCCACAAGAGACCCAGTACTTC
once	TRBV13	TRBJ2-7	TRBD2	CASSLVTSGAYEQYF	TGTGCCAGCAGCTTAGTTACTAGCGGGGCTTACGAGCAGTACTTC
NA	TRBV11-2	TRBJ2-4	NA	CASSLETVAKNIQYF	TGTGCCAGCAGCTTAGAGACAGTAGCCAAAAACATTCAGTACTTC
NA	TRBV6-1	TRBJ1-6	NA	CASSEVLTYF	TGTGCCAGCAGTGAAGTGTTGACTTACTTT
NA	TRBV11-2	TRBJ1-2	NA	CASSLDSGLYGYTF	TGTGCCAGCAGCTTAGACTCCGGACTCTATGGCTACACCTTC
NA	TRBV4-1	TRBJ2-5	TRBD2	CASSPLGLDRYQETQYF	TGCGCCAGCAGCCCATTGGGACTAGATAGGTACCAAGAGACCCAGTACTTC
NA	TRBV10-2	TRBJ1-2	TRBD1	CASREGQGGYGYTF	TGCGCCAGCAGGGAAGGACAGGGCGGCTATGGCTACACCTTC
NA	TRBV10-3	TRBJ1-4	TRBD1	CAIGGQGGKNGKLFF	TGTGCCATCGGAGGACAGGGGGGAAAAAATGGAAAACTGTTTTTT
NA	TRBV28	TRBJ1-2	NA	CASSSGGYTF	TGTGCCAGCAGTTCCGGTGGCTACACCTTC
once	TRBV29-1	TRBJ2-2	TRBD2	CSVATSGGEAGELFF	TGCAGCGTTGCTACTAGCGGGGGCGAGGCCGGGGAGCTGTTTTTT
NA	TRBV4-1	TRBJ2-7	TRBD2	CASSPGHPGTREQYF	TGCGCCAGCAGCCCGGGACATCCCGGGACTAGAGAGCAGTACTTC
NA	TRBV2	TRBJ2-1	TRBD2	CASSLTRIAGGGNEQFF	TGTGCCAGCAGTCTAACCCGGATCGCGGGAGGGGGCAATGAGCAGTTCTTC
NA	TRBV5-5	TRBJ2-2	TRBD2	CASSPTSGGASGELFF	TGTGCCAGCAGCCCAACTAGCGGGGGGGCTAGCGGGGAGCTGTTTTTT
NA	TRBV5-1	TRBJ2-3	TRBD2	CASSEIFRSGGGADTQYF	TGCGCCAGCAGCGAAATTTTCAGGAGCGGGGGAGGGGCAGATACGCAGTATTTT
NA	TRBV4-1	TRBJ1-2	TRBD1	CASSPRGPVYGYTF	TGCGCCAGCAGCCCCAGGGGGCCGGTCTATGGCTACACCTTC
once	TRBV6-5	TRBJ1-1	TRBD1	CASRRDRVTEAFF	TGTGCCAGCAGGAGGGACAGGGTGACTGAAGCTTTCTTT
NA	TRBV10-2	TRBJ1-2	NA	CASSEQAGANYGYTF	TGCGCCAGCAGTGAGCAGGCAGGTGCAAACTATGGCTACACCTTC
once	TRBV2	TRBJ1-5	TRBD1	CASSGTGGGRNQPQHF	TGTGCCAGCAGCGGGACAGGGGGCGGGAGGAATCAGCCCCAGCATTTT
NA	TRBV19	TRBJ2-3	NA	CASSMGLSDTQYF	TGTGCCAGTAGTATGGGACTTTCAGATACGCAGTATTTT
NA	TRBV19	TRBJ2-7	TRBD1	CASSPTGDLTEQYF	TGTGCCAGTAGCCCAACAGGGGACCTAACCGAGCAGTACTTC
NA	TRBV19	TRBJ1-6	NA	CASRKESSYNSPLHF	TGTGCCAGTAGAAAGGAGAGCTCCTATAATTCACCCCTCCACTTT
NA	TRBV5-5	TRBJ2-7	TRBD2	CASSFSSGGAVTYEQYF	TGTGCCAGCAGCTTTAGTAGCGGGGGGGCCGTAACCTACGAGCAGTACTTC
NA	TRBV7-9	TRBJ2-1	TRBD2	CASGRGSSYNEQFF	TGTGCCAGCGGGCGGGGGAGCTCCTACAATGAGCAGTTCTTC
NA	TRBV5-1	TRBJ1-3	TRBD1	CASSLAGTGGNTIYF	TGCGCCAGCAGCTTGGCCGGGACAGGGGGAAACACCATATATTTT
NA	TRBV9	TRBJ2-7	NA	CASSREPGQVYEQYF	TGTGCCAGCAGCCGAGAACCGGGACAAGTCTACGAGCAGTACTTC
NA	TRBV5-4	TRBJ2-3	TRBD2	CASSLTSGGDTDTQYF	TGTGCCAGCAGCTTGACCAGCGGGGGGGACACAGATACGCAGTATTTT
NA	TRBV6-2/TRBV6-3	TRBJ1-3	NA	CASSYMRAGNTIYF	TGTGCCAGCAGTTATATGAGGGCTGGAAACACCATATATTTT
few	TRBV5-1	TRBJ2-7	TRBD2	CASSLPSGVGEQYF	TGCGCCAGCAGCTTGCCTAGCGGGGTAGGCGAGCAGTACTTC
NA	TRBV21-1	TRBJ1-1	NA	CASRSTGTGNLITEAFF	TGTGCCAGCAGGTCTACCGGGACAGGGAACTTAATCACTGAAGCTTTCTTT
NA	TRBV5-6	TRBJ1-6	TRBD1	CATTNRGNSPLHF	TGTGCCACCACTAACAGGGGCAATTCACCCCTCCACTTT
NA	TRBV10-1	TRBJ2-3	NA	CASSESVQSGTDTQYF	TGCGCCAGCAGTGAGTCCGTACAGTCTGGCACAGATACGCAGTATTTT
NA	TRBV13	TRBJ2-1	NA	CASGNRVNSYNEQFF	TGTGCCAGCGGAAACCGGGTCAACTCCTACAATGAGCAGTTCTTC
NA	TRBV9	TRBJ1-4	TRBD1	CASSAQTGIENEKLFF	TGTGCCAGCAGCGCCCAGACAGGGATAGAGAATGAAAAACTGTTTTTT
NA	TRBV25-1	TRBJ1-6	NA	CASSEFRDGHSPLHF	TGTGCCAGCAGTGAATTCAGGGATGGGCATTCACCCCTCCACTTT
NA	TRBV27	TRBJ2-3	NA	CASSQGDTDTQYF	TGTGCCAGCAGTCAAGGAGACACAGATACGCAGTATTTT
NA	TRBV5-1	TRBJ1-4	NA	CASSLAVNEKLFF	TGCGCCAGCAGCTTGGCCGTTAATGAAAAACTGTTTTTT
NA	TRBV10-3	TRBJ1-2	TRBD1	CAIQGDRGYGYTF	TGTGCCATACAGGGGGACAGGGGCTATGGCTACACCTTC
NA	TRBV10-3	TRBJ1-5	TRBD1	CAISESDRSNQPQHF	TGTGCCATCAGTGAGTCGGACAGGAGCAATCAGCCCCAGCATTTT